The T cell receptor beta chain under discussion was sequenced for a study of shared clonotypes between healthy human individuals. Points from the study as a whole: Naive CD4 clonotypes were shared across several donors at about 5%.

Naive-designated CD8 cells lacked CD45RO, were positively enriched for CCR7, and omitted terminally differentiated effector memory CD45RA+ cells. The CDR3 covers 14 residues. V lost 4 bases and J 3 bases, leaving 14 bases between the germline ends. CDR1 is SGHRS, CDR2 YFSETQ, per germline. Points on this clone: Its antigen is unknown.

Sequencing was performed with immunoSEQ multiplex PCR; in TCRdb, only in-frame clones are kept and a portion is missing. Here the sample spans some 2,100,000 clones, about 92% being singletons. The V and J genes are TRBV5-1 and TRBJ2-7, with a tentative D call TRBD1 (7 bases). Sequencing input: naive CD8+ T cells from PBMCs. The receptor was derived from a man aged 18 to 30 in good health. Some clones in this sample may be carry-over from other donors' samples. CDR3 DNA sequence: TGCGCCAGCAGCGGAAGACAGGGAGGCTACGAGCAGTACTTC. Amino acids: CASSGRQGGYEQYF.